Listed here is a single T cell receptor beta chain. What it binds is not known. The sample belongs to a study of shared clonotypes between healthy human individuals. Study details: Each donor's CD8 memory used one plate, CD8 naive two, each CD4 subset three. The study, taken as a whole, reports: It was the few donors that limited the genetic and exposure-history diversity represented. Only blood samples were collected, and tissue repertoires likely differ.

V lost 2 bases and J lost 8, with 7 bases in between. Per the germline V gene, CDR1 is LNHDA and CDR2 is SQIVND (reference sequence). There are 12 residues in the CDR3. Assay: immunoSEQ multiplex PCR; the TCRdb copy retains only in-frame clones and omits some. The table shows around 1.9 million clones, with just over 90% occurring only once. Terminally differentiated effector memory CD45RA+ cells were excluded by CCR7 positive selection of CD45RO-negative cells. Sequencing used naive CD8+ T cells from PBMCs. This receptor was identified in a man aged 18 to 30 in good health. Some clones in this sample may be carry-over from other donors' samples. This rearrangement joins TRBV19 to TRBJ1-3, with unresolved D. The chain's CDR3 is CASSIRSYTIYF. The CDR3 DNA sequence: TGTGCCAGTAGTATACGAAGCTACACCATATATTTT.